A selection of T cell receptor beta chains follows, all from one sample in a study of T cells in Graves' hyperthyroidism and ophthalmopathy. From the multiplex PCR reads, TCRdb called clonotypes with MiXCR, one entry per CDR3 protein. Here the sample spans 350,000 to 450,000 distinct CDR3 sequences, 14% being singletons. Material: blood. Receptor source: a woman aged 55-69 years with Graves' hyperthyroidism. Both conserved end residues are part of each CDR3. A D gene is named only where the DNA matches it firmly. Only some rows state a clone size, as once, few, many or a class for expanded clones.

TRBJ2-3	TRBV12-3/TRBV12-4	many	-	CASSFAGRATDTQYF	TGTGCCAGCAGTTTTGCAGGGCGTGCCACAGATACGCAGTATTTT
TRBJ2-1	TRBV24-1	many	TRBD1	CATSDHPRDSNNNEQFF	TGTGCCACCAGTGATCATCCCCGGGACAGCAACAACAATGAGCAGTTCTTC
TRBJ2-6	TRBV6-1	many	-	CASSPTPTVRANVLTF	TGTGCCAGCAGCCCGACTCCAACCGTGAGGGCCAACGTCCTGACTTTC
TRBJ2-7	TRBV5-1	-	TRBD1	CAGSSNSRTGDYEQYF	TGCGCCGGCAGCTCGAACTCTCGGACAGGAGACTACGAGCAGTACTTC
TRBJ2-7	TRBV4-2	-	TRBD2	CASSQDVGSGRRQYF	TGTGCCAGCAGCCAAGATGTGGGTAGCGGGAGAAGGCAGTACTTC
TRBJ1-1	TRBV6-5	few	-	CASSYSSQNAEAFF	TGTGCCAGCAGTTACTCTTCACAGAACGCTGAAGCTTTCTTT
TRBJ1-2	TRBV19	many	TRBD1	CASSIRDRGVSDGYTF	TGTGCCAGTAGTATCCGGGACAGGGGGGTTTCGGATGGCTACACCTTC
TRBJ2-2	TRBV20-1	many	-	CSARLHTGELFF	TGCAGTGCTAGACTTCACACCGGGGAGCTGTTTTTT
TRBJ2-5	TRBV20-1	many	-	CSAIDGQETQYF	TGCAGTGCTATAGACGGCCAAGAGACCCAGTACTTC
TRBJ2-5	TRBV2	many	-	CASGGAETQYF	TGTGCCAGCGGAGGGGCGGAGACCCAGTACTTC
TRBJ2-7	TRBV28	few	-	CASSFALGASLPYEQYF	TGTGCCAGCAGTTTTGCTCTTGGGGCTAGCTTACCCTACGAGCAGTACTTC